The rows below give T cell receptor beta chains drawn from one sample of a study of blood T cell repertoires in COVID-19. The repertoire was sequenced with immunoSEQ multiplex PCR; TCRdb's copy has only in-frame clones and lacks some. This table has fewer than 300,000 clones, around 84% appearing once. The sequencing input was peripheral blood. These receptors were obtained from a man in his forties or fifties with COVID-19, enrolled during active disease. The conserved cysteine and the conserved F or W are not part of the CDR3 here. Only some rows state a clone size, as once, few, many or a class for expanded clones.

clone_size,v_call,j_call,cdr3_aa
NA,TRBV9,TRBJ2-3,ASSVGWTDSTDTQY
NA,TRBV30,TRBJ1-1,AWSAQVNTEAF
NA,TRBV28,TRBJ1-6,ASRTSTGGGNSPLH
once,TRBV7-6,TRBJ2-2,ASSQTGTSGGAPNTGELF
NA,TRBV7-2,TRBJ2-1,ASSLEGTSSYNEQF
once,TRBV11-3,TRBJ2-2,ASRKTGIGGELF
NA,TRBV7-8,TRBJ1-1,ASSLDGRYTEAF
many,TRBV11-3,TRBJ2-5,ASSFSSSETQY
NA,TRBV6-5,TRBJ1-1,ALRGLPTTEAF
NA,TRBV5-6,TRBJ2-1,ASSLRVSGSSYNEQF
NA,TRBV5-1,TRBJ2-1,ASSPLIAADNEQF
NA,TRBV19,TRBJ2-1,ASSRGTQRGTYNEQF
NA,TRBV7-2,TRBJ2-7,ASSSPDRNELAEQY
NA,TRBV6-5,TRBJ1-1,ASRGQRNTEAF
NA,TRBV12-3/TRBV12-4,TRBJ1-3,ASSLGQVDTIY
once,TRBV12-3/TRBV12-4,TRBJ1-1,ASSPLNTEAF
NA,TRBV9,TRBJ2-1,ASSVGLRTSQF
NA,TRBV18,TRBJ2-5,ASSLDRGQETQY
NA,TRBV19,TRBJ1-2,ASSNRDYGYT
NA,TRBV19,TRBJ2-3,ASSQSGGADTQY
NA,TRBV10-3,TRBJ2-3,AISTSSDTQY
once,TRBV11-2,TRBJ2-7,ASSLSKNRFDTSYEQY
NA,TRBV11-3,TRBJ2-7,ASTYLRGQGTYEQY
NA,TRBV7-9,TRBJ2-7,ASDSGLASHEQY
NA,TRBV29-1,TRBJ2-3,SVQRDRGSPVDTQY
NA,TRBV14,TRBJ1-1,ASSQDLPRANTEAF
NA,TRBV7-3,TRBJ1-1,ASSSGQVATAF
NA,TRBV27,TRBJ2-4,ASRLAGGPLNIQY
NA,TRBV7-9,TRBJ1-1,ASSSGYRPEAF
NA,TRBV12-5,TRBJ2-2,ASGLPLETGELF
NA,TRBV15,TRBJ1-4,ATSTRTGGGTNEKLF
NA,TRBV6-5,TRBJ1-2,ASRTGLGEYYGYT
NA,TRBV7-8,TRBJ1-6,ASSPAGRGNSPLH
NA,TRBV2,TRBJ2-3,ASRLLAGGMDTQY
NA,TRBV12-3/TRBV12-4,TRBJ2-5,ASSGLAEETQY
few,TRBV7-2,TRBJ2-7,ASSLVQGLYEQY
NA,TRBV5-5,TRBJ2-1,ASSLVWQRGSYNEQF
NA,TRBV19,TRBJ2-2,ASKGQENTGELF
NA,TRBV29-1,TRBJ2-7,SVEDRQGGYEQY
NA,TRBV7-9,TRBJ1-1,ASSSPTGGLTEAF
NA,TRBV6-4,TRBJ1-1,ASSVSLQGEAF
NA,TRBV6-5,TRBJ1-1,ASRTSQAGGTEAF
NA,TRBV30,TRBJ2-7,AWNRRGQTGQGYEQY
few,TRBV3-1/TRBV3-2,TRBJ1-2,ASSQRQGGLYGYT
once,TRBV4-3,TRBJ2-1,ASSQDLRGGGSYNEQF